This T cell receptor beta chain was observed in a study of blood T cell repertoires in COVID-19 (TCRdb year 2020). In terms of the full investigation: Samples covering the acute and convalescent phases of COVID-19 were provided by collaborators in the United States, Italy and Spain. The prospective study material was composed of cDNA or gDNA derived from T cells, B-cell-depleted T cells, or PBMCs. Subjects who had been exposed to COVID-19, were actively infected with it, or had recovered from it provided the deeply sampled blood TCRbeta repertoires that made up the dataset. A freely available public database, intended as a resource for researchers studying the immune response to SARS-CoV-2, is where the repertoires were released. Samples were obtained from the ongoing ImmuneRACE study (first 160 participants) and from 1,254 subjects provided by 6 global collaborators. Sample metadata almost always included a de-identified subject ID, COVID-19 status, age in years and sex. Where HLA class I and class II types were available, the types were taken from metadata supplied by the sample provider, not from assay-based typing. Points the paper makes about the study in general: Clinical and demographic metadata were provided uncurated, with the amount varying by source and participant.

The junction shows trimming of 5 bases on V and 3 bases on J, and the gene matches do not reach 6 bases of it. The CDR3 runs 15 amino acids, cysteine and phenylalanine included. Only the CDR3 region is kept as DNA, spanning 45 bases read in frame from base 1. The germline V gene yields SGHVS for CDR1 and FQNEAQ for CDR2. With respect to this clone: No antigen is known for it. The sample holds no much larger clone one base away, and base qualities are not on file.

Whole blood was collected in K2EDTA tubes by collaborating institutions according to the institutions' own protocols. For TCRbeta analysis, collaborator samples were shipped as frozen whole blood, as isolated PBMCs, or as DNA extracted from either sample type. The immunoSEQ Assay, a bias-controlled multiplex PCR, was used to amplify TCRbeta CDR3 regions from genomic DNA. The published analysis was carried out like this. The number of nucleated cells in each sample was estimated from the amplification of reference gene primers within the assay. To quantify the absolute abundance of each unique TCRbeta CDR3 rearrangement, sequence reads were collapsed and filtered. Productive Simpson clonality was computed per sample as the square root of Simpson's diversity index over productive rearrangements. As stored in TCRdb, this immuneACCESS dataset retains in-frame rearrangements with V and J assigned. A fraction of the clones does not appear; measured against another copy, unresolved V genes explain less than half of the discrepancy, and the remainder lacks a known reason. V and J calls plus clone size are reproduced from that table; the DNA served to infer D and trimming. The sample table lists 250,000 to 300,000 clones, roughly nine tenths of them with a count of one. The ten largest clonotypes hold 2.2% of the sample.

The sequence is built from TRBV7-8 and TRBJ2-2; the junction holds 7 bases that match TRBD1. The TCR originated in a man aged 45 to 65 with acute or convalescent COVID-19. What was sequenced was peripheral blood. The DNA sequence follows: TGTGCCAGCAGCCCCATGGGACAGCACACCGGGGAGCTGTTTTTT. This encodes CASSPMGQHTGELFF.